Detailed here is one TCR beta chain. Here immunoSEQ multiplex PCR was the method, and the copy in TCRdb shows in-frame clones only, minus some. The sample records about 97,000 clones, about 70% being singletons. These data belong to a study of radiotherapy plus CTLA-4 blockade in lung cancer. CTLA-4 blockade with ipilimumab, together with focal radiation, was given to patients with chemo-refractory metastatic non-small-cell lung cancer. The receptor's source is a human donor with non-small cell lung cancer who had a partial response to radiotherapy plus ipilimumab. Some clones in this sample may be carry-over from other donors' samples. Sequenced material: peripheral blood, taken from a patient treated with radiotherapy plus ipilimumab.

The CDR3 DNA follows: TGCGCCAGCAGTAGCAGAGAAGAGACCCAGTACTTC. This codes for CASSSREETQYF. J is TRBJ2-5 and V is TRBV5-1; D is unclear. Trimming left V 5 bases short and J 3 bases short, with 8 bases between. CDR3 length: 12 residues. Germline V CDR1 and CDR2: SGHRS, YFSETQ.